The 21 T cell receptor beta chains listed next were all sequenced from one sample in a study of post-analysis software for immune sequencing data. General observations from the study: Four to six TRBV segments appeared more often in patients than in controls, and TRBV5-6, TRBV5-1 and TRBV20-1 were among these.

These receptors' targets are unknown. TCR beta libraries were prepared from cDNA with unique molecular identifiers. Each CDR3 protein is one row after TCRdb ran MiXCR on the PCR reads. Of 800,000 to 950,000 distinct CDR3 sequences in the sample, roughly 50% were seen once. Sequencing input: blood. These receptors all come from a girl under 18 with multiple sclerosis.

The rearrangement joins TRBV3-1 to TRBJ2-5; D gene ambiguous. Germline loops: CDR1 LGHDT, CDR2 YNNKEL (reference sequence). The CDR3 extends over 13 amino acids. V was pared by 0 bases and J by 4 bases, with 6 bases between. The CDR3 bases are TGTGCCAGCAGCCAAGAACTTAGAGAGACCCAGTACTTC. Translated: CASSQELRETQYF.

This clonotype came up a few times. This chain links TRBV28 with TRBJ1-2, with D possibly matching TRBD1 (5 bases). The CDR3 totals 13 residues. Germline V CDR1 and CDR2: MDHEN, SYDVKM. The V gene lost 7 bases and the J gene lost 4 bases, with 13 bases spanning the gap. The CDR3 DNA reads TGTGCCAGCACCCCGGGACGGACCTATGGCTACACCTTC. It encodes CASTPGRTYGYTF.

This chain links TRBV6-4 with TRBJ1-2; D is possibly TRBD1 (5 bases). Germline assignment: CDR1 MRHNA and CDR2 SNTAGT. This CDR3 has 15 residues. V was clipped by 6 bases and J by 0 bases, with 14 bases between them. CDR3 amino acids: CASRDTGATNYGYTF. The DNA of the CDR3 is TGTGCCAGCAGGGATACCGGGGCCACTAACTATGGCTACACCTTC.

The J gene is TRBJ1-2, the V gene TRBV27; weak D call: TRBD1 (6 bases). CDR1 is MNHEY, CDR2 SMNVEV, per germline (reference sequence). The CDR3 extends over 17 amino acids. The V and J ends lost 10 bases and 8 bases respectively, with 32 bases between them. The CDR3 DNA reads as TGTGCCAACCTGAAGGGACACCCACAGTATGATTTGAAAGGCTACACCTTC. Translating gives CANLKGHPQYDLKGYTF.

The rearrangement links TRBV12-3 or TRBV12-4 to TRBJ1-2, with D unclear. There are 13 residues in the CDR3. Deletions cut 6 bases from V and 10 bases from J, with 18 bases between. CDR3 residues: CASRGDGNGDYTF. The CDR3 DNA reads as TGTGCCAGCAGGGGTGACGGAAACGGGGACTACACCTTC.

This clonotype has just a few counts. V usage is TRBV29-1 and J usage is TRBJ2-5, with TRBD2 identical over 11 bases. From germline, CDR1 is SQVTM and CDR2 ANQGSEA. Trimming cost V 7 bases and J 4 bases; bases outside gene matches: 2. CDR3 length equals 12 residues. This CDR3 is CSGGTSGETQYF. The CDR3, as DNA: TGCAGCGGGGGGACTAGCGGAGAGACCCAGTACTTC.

This chain connects TRBV7-3 to TRBJ2-5; perhaps TRBD2 as D (6 bases). The V and J ends lost 1 base and 0 bases respectively, with 21 bases between them. This CDR3 spans 19 amino acids. The germline V gene encodes CDR1 SGHTA and CDR2 FQGTGA. CDR3 sequence (DNA): TGTGCCAGCAGCTTAAAAAGCCCTGGGACTCCTTGGTACCAAGAGACCCAGTACTTC. Its translation is CASSLKSPGTPWYQETQYF.

The chain carries TRBV5-1 and TRBJ2-2, with D tentatively TRBD1 (6 bases). V lost 7 bases, J lost 0 bases, and 10 bases lay in between. There are 14 residues in the CDR3. From germline, CDR1 is SGHRS and CDR2 YFSETQ. CDR3 sequence: CASLRDTNTGELFF. The CDR3 DNA is TGCGCCAGCCTCCGGGACACGAACACCGGGGAGCTGTTTTTT. The complete variable domain, with remaining parts taken from reference TRBV5-1 and TRBJ2-2, reads KAGVTQTPRYLIKTRGQQVTLSCSPISGHRSVSWYQQTPGQGLQFLFEYFSETQRNKGNFPGRFSGRQFSNSRSEMNVSTLELGDSALYLCASLRDTNTGELFFGEGSRLTVL.

The genes are TRBV20-1 and TRBJ2-5; 10 nucleotides align to TRBD2. The tail of the sequence fits TRBJ2-4 better, so the J call may be wrong. The germline V gene encodes CDR1 DFQATT and CDR2 SNEGSKA (reference sequence). This CDR3 is 14 amino acids long. The CDR3 region has the DNA TGCAGTGCTACTAGCGGGGGACCCAAAAACATTCAGTACTTC. It codes for CSATSGGPKNIQYF.

This chain links TRBV6-5 with TRBJ1-1; D is ambiguous. Germline CDR1 and CDR2: MNHEY and SVGAGI. The CDR3 has 13 amino acids. The ends were cut back, 2 bases at V and 8 bases at J, with 12 bases in the middle. CDR3 sequence reads: CASSYGVGFEAFF. The DNA for the CDR3 is TGTGCCAGCAGTTACGGGGTAGGATTCGAAGCTTTCTTT.

The CDR3 DNA reads TGCGCCAGCAGCTTGGAAGGCGGGGGTTCACCCCTCCACTTT. Its translation is CASSLEGGGSPLHF. The chain carries TRBV5-1 and TRBJ1-6; the D gene is possibly TRBD1 (5 bases). The V and J ends lost 0 bases and 9 bases respectively, with 10 bases between them. Germline V lookup: CDR1 SGHRS, CDR2 YFSETQ. The CDR3 sequence is 14 residues long.

This clonotype was counted only a few times. The gene calls are TRBV15 and TRBJ2-1; perhaps D is TRBD1 or TRBD2 (5 bases each). The germline V gene encodes CDR1 LNHNV and CDR2 YYDKDF (reference sequence). The V gene lost 6 bases and the J gene lost 4 bases, with 13 bases spanning the gap. The CDR3 runs 14 residues. The CDR3 sequence: CATSPRDGYNEQFF. Written as DNA, the CDR3 is TGTGCCACCAGTCCTCGGGACGGGTACAATGAGCAGTTCTTC.

The V and J genes are TRBV7-9 and TRBJ2-5; D unresolved. CDR1 and CDR2 from the germline V gene are SEHNR and FQNEAQ (reference sequence). The CDR3 loop spans 12 amino acids. Trimming took off 8 bases at V and 4 bases at J, with 11 bases between the two ends. CDR3 DNA: TGTGCCAGCGTTCTAGAACGAGAGACCCAGTACTTC. This translates into CASVLERETQYF.

J is TRBJ2-1 and V is TRBV20-1; D is ambiguous. The V and J ends lost 5 bases and 4 bases respectively, with 18 bases between them. Per germline, CDR1 DFQATT and CDR2 SNEGSKA (reference sequence). The CDR3 covers 15 residues. This CDR3 reads CSAGPFPFAYNEQFF. CDR3 DNA sequence: TGCAGTGCTGGCCCGTTTCCTTTTGCATACAATGAGCAGTTCTTC.

This clonotype was seen just once. The CDR3 nucleotides read TGTGCCAGTAACCCCCGGACAGGGGTCTCCTACGAGCAGTACTTC. Protein: CASNPRTGVSYEQYF. The gene calls are TRBV10-3 and TRBJ2-7; 9 positions agree with TRBD1. V lost 10 bases to trimming and J lost 0 bases; unmatched junction nucleotides: 10. The CDR3 runs 15 residues. Germline assignment: CDR1 ENHRY and CDR2 SYGVKD.

The chain joins TRBV21-1 to TRBJ1-5; TRBD1, the table's D call, was not compared with the DNA. TRBV21-1 is described as a pseudogene. The CDR3 length is 18 residues. The DNA of the CDR3 is TGTGCCAGCAGCCCCCTTCCGACAGGGCCTTGGGTCAATCAGCCCCAGCATTTT. It yields the protein CASSPLPTGPWVNQPQHF.

This clonotype was seen only a few times. The chain recombines TRBV6-5 with TRBJ1-1; D gene ambiguous. The CDR3 covers 14 residues. Germline CDR1 MNHEY, CDR2 SVGAGI. V shed 5 bases and J shed 4 bases, with 14 bases lying between them. CDR3 region: CASSMEVRGTEAFF. The CDR3 nucleotides are TGTGCCAGCAGTATGGAGGTCCGGGGCACTGAAGCTTTCTTT.

This rearrangement joins TRBV25-1 to TRBJ1-1; D is uncertain. The CDR3 length is 17 residues. Trimming stripped 3 bases from V and 7 bases from J, with 24 bases between. The V gene's germline CDR1 is MGHDK and CDR2 SYGVNS. The CDR3 sequence is CASSEGFVPSDRDEAFF. In nucleotides, the CDR3 is TGTGCCAGCAGTGAGGGCTTTGTTCCTTCGGACCGCGATGAAGCTTTCTTT.

This clonotype has more than one count but fewer than ten. The V call is TRBV6-6, the J call TRBJ1-5; D is undetermined. Per the germline V gene, CDR1 is MNHNY and CDR2 is SVGAGI (reference sequence). This CDR3 is built from 12 residues. V lost 5 bases, J lost 5 bases, and 7 bases lay in between. CDR3 region: CASSPPYQPQHF. In DNA form, the CDR3 reads TGTGCCAGCAGTCCTCCTTATCAGCCCCAGCATTTT.

V is TRBV27 and J is TRBJ2-4; a possible D gene is TRBD1 (6 bases). The CDR3 contains 14 residues. CDR1 and CDR2 (germline): MNHEY, SMNVEV (reference sequence). Between the trimmed V and J ends, which lost 6 bases and 11 bases, there was a span of 20 bases. The CDR3 nucleotides are TGTGCCAGCAGGTTAGAACAGGGTGGGGGACTTCAGTACTTC. Protein sequence: CASRLEQGGGLQYF.

This sequence joins TRBV28 and TRBJ2-7; D gene uncertain. CDR1 and CDR2 (germline): MDHEN, SYDVKM. Trimming took 2 bases from V and 2 from J, leaving 10 bases between them. CDR3 length: 14 amino acids. The CDR3 DNA reads as TGTGCCAGCAGTTTACCGCAGGTCCCCTACGAGCAGTACTTC. Protein product: CASSLPQVPYEQYF.